These T cell receptor beta chains were read from a single sample in a study of brain T cells in children with intractable seizures. TCRdb's copy holds only in-frame clones and misses some; the assay was immunoSEQ multiplex PCR. This sample yields around 41,000 clones, of which roughly 90% are seen a single time; 5% to 7.5% belongs to the top ten. The sequencing used peripheral blood, collected at surgery. Every receptor here comes from a girl aged 2-10 years with tuberous sclerosis and intractable seizures. CDR3s include the opening cysteine and the closing phenylalanine or tryptophan. A D gene is named only where the DNA matches it firmly.

>TRBD1|TRBJ2-2|TRBV5-1
TGCGCCAGCAGCTCCCGTGCCGGCAGGGGGCGGACCGGGGAGCTGTTTTTT
CASSSRAGRGRTGELFF
>TRBD1|TRBJ2-5|TRBV2
TGTGCCAGCACGCGTAGGCAGGGGACAGGAGAGACCCAGTACTTC
CASTRRQGTGETQYF
>NA|TRBJ2-7|TRBV27
TGTGCCAGCAGTTTAACGGGAAGGGACTACGAGCAGTACTTC
CASSLTGRDYEQYF
>NA|TRBJ2-1|TRBV24-1
TGTGCCACCAGTGACCCGGACTCTTCGAGCTCCTACAATGAGCAGTTCTTC
CATSDPDSSSSYNEQFF
>NA|TRBJ1-2|TRBV4-1
TGCGCCAGCAGCCAGGGCGTCCATGGCTACACCTTC
CASSQGVHGYTF
>NA|TRBJ1-1|TRBV24-1
TGTGCCACCAGTGATTCTAGGGGAGGGAACACTGAAGCTTTCTTT
CATSDSRGGNTEAFF
>NA|TRBJ1-2|TRBV2
TGTGCCAGCAGTGAAACACAGTATGGCTACACCTTC
CASSETQYGYTF
>NA|TRBJ2-7|TRBV18
TGTGCCAGCTCACCATCAAGGGTAGAGGAGCAGTACTTC
CASSPSRVEEQYF
>TRBD1|TRBJ2-7|TRBV27
TGTGCCAGCAGTTTAAACAGGGGGCCCTACGAGCAGTACTTC
CASSLNRGPYEQYF
>TRBD1|TRBJ2-1|TRBV7-3
TGTGCCAGCAGCCGACAGGGGAATGAGCAGTTCTTC
CASSRQGNEQFF